The clone carrying this TCR beta chain was counted a few times. No antigen is known for it. The data derive from a study of CD8 T cells in ankylosing spondylitis. Regarding the study as a whole: The study identified a TCR beta motif of several highly homologous variants that appeared characteristic of ankylosing spondylitis blood. Researchers reportedly found disease-linked clones significantly enriched in matched ankylosing spondylitis synovial fluid.

This CDR3 is built from 13 residues. Trimming removed 6 bases from V and 5 bases from J, with 11 bases in between. Germline lookup yields CDR1 KGHSH and CDR2 LQKENI. 5'-RACE, quantitative and with molecular barcodes, yielded the TCR beta libraries. TCRdb used MiXCR to reprocess the 5' RACE reads, holding one entry per CDR3 protein. The repertoire includes 150,000 to 200,000 distinct CDR3 sequences, around a third of them detected once, and approximately 5.9% sits in the top ten. The receptor's source is a male donor with ankylosing spondylitis. This chain connects TRBV18 to TRBJ1-5; D perhaps matches TRBD1 (5 bases). The sample consisted of synovial fluid, either unsorted or a sorted T cell fraction (not recorded which). The CDR3 DNA is TGTGCCAGCTCGGAAAACAGGTATCAGCCCCAGCATTTT. Translating it yields CASSENRYQPQHF.